This T cell receptor beta chain was captured by sequencing in a study of cytomegalovirus exposure and HLA in healthy donors. The study's findings and limits: When the data were analyzed later, several of the most significant clusters appeared to be linked to common viral pathogens. In a later analysis, HLA-associated beta chains showed higher expansion and lower generation probabilities than comparable chains.

As concerns this clone: The antigen is not known.

V was clipped by 6 bases and J by 8 bases; unmatched bases: 10. This CDR3 is 15 amino acids long. Germline loops: CDR1 SGHNT, CDR2 YYREEE (reference sequence). PCR used 60 Vbeta primers and 13 Jbeta primers. The data were produced by immunoSEQ multiplex PCR, yet TCRdb's version contains in-frame clones alone and is incomplete. The repertoire consists of 78,000 or so clones, with about 81% occurring once and the leading ten covering around 2.4%. The chain joins TRBV5-4 to TRBJ2-2; 10 nucleotides agree with TRBD1. This clonotype was obtained from a woman in her forties or fifties in good health and CMV-seronegative. The sequenced sample consisted of PBMCs. The DNA for the CDR3 is TGTGCCAGCACCCTAGGGGGACAGGGGTCGGGGGAGCTGTTTTTT. Amino acids: CASTLGGQGSGELFF.